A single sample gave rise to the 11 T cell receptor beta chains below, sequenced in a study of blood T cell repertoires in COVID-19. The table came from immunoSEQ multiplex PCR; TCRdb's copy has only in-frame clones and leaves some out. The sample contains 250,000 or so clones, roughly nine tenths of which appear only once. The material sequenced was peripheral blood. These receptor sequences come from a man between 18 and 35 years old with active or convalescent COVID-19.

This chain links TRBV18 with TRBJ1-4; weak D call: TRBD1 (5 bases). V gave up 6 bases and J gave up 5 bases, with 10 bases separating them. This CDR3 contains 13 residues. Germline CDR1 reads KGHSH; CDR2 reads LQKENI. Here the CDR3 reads CASSRAGNEKLFF. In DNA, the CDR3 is TGTGCCAGCTCCCGGGCAGGGAATGAAAAACTGTTTTTT.

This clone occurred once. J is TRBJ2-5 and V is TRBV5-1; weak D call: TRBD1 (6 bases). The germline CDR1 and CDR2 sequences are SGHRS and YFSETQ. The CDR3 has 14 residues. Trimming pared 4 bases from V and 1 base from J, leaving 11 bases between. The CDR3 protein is CASSLRTAQETQYF. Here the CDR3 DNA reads TGCGCCAGCAGCCTAAGGACAGCCCAAGAGACCCAGTACTTC. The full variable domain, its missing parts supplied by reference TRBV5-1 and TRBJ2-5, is KAGVTQTPRYLIKTRGQQVTLSCSPISGHRSVSWYQQTPGQGLQFLFEYFSETQRNKGNFPGRFSGRQFSNSRSEMNVSTLELGDSALYLCASSLRTAQETQYFGPGTRLLVL.

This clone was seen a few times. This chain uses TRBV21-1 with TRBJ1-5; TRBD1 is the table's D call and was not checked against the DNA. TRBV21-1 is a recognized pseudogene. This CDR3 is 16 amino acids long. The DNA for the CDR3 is TGTGCCAGCAGCAAAGCGCGAGACACTGACAATCAGCCCCAGCATTTT. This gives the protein CASSKARDTDNQPQHF.

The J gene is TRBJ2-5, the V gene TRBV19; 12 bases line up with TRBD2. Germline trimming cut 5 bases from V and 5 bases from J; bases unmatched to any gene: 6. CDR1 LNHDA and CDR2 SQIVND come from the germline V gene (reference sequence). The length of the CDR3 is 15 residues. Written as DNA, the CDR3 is TGTGCCAGTAGTCCGCCTAGCGGGAGGGGGGAGACCCAGTACTTC. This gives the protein CASSPPSGRGETQYF.

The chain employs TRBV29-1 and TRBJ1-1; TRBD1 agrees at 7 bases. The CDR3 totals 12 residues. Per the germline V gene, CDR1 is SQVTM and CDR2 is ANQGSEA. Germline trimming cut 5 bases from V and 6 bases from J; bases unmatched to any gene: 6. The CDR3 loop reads CSVKGQRAEAFF. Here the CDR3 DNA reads TGCAGCGTTAAGGGACAGAGGGCTGAAGCTTTCTTT.

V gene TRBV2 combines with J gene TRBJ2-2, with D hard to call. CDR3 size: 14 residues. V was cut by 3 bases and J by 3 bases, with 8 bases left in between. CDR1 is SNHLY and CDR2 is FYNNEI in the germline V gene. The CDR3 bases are TGTGCCAGCAGTGAGGTACGGGACACCGGGGAGCTGTTTTTT. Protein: CASSEVRDTGELFF.

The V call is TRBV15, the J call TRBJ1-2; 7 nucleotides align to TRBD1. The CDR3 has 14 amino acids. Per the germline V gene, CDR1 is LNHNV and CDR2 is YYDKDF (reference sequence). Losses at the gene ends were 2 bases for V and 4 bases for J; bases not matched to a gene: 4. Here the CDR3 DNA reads TGTGCCACCAGCAGATCACAGGGGATCTATGGCTACACCTTC. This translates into CATSRSQGIYGYTF.

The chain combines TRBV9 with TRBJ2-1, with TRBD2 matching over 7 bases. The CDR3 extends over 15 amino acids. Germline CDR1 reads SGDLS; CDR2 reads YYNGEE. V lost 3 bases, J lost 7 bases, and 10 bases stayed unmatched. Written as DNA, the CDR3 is TGTGCCAGCAGCGAAAGCGGGCGAGCGGGGAATGAGCAGTTCTTC. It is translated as CASSESGRAGNEQFF.

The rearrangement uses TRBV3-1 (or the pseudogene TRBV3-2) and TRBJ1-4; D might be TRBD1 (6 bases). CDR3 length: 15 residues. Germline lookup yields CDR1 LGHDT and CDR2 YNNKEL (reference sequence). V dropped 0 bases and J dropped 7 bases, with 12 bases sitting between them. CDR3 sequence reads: CASSQEGAGTEKLFF. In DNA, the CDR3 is TGTGCCAGCAGCCAAGAGGGGGCGGGTACTGAAAAACTGTTTTTT.

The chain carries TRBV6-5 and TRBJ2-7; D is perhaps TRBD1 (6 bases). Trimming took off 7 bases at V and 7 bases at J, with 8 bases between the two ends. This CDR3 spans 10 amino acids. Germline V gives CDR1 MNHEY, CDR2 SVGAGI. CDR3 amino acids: CASTGTEQYF. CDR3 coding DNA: TGTGCCAGCACCGGGACAGAGCAGTACTTC.

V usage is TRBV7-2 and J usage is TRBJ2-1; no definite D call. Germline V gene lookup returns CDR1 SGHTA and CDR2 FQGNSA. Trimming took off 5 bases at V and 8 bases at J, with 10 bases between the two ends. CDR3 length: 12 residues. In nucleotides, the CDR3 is TGTGCCAGCAGCGTCGGGTCTTATGAGCAGTTCTTC. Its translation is CASSVGSYEQFF.